This T cell receptor beta chain was sequenced for a study of technical replicates of blood from a few donors. Assay: immunoSEQ multiplex PCR; the TCRdb copy retains only in-frame clones and omits some. This table has under 90,000 clones, 93% appearing once. This TCR came from a human donor in good health. The sequencing sample was made of T cells isolated from PBMCs.

CDR3 DNA: TGCGCCAGCAGCTCGGGGGGGGCCGGGGAGACCCAGTACTTC. As protein: CASSSGGAGETQYF. This chain uses TRBV5-1 with TRBJ2-5; TRBD2 aligns across 8 bases. CDR3 length: 14 residues. The germline V gene encodes CDR1 SGHRS and CDR2 YFSETQ. Germline trimming cut 3 bases from V and 5 bases from J; bases unmatched to any gene: 6.